A selection of T cell receptor beta chains follows, all from one sample in a study of regulatory T cells in long-lasting Graves disease. TCRdb re-derived calls from the multiplex PCR reads in MiXCR, one entry per CDR3 protein. Counted here are hundreds of thousands of distinct CDR3 sequences, over 20% occurring once; the ten biggest clones make up 13% to 15%. This sample comprised peripheral blood mononuclear cells (PBMCs), obtained when the disease was refractory, from a patient treated with antithyroid drugs. The receptors were sampled from a female donor with Graves disease. The CDR3 runs from the conserved cysteine through the conserved F or W. The D gene is left open where the match is weak. Not every row has a clone size; where given, it reads once, few, many or a size class.

-,TRBV15,TRBJ1-2,few,CATSKGHGYTF,TGTGCCACCAGCAAGGGACATGGCTACACCTTC
-,TRBV20-1,TRBJ1-5,-,CSARDTREQPQHF,TGCAGTGCTAGAGATACCAGGGAACAGCCCCAGCATTTT
-,TRBV30,TRBJ1-1,-,CVWSMAGNTEAFF,TGTGTCTGGAGTATGGCTGGGAATACTGAAGCTTTCTTT
-,TRBV5-6,TRBJ2-7,few,CASSLLGHTYEQYF,TGTGCCAGCAGCTTGCTCGGACACACCTACGAGCAGTACTTC
-,TRBV14,TRBJ1-4,-,CASSQDGRISANEKLFF,TGTGCCAGCAGCCAAGATGGCAGGATCTCTGCTAATGAAAAACTGTTTTTT
-,TRBV11-2,TRBJ2-7,few,CASSLTTLATEQYF,TGTGCCAGCAGCTTGACAACACTAGCAACCGAGCAGTACTTC
TRBD1,TRBV20-1,TRBJ2-7,-,CSATSDRLMDEQYF,TGCAGTGCTACCTCGGACAGGTTAATGGACGAGCAGTACTTC
TRBD2,TRBV29-1,TRBJ2-5,-,CSVPGRGGETQYF,TGCAGCGTCCCCGGGAGGGGCGGGGAGACCCAGTACTTC
-,TRBV6-1,TRBJ2-4,many,CASSEAGKNIQYF,TGTGCCAGCAGTGAGGCGGGGAAGAACATTCAGTACTTC
-,TRBV15,TRBJ2-1,many,CATSRDRQEGREQFF,TGTGCCACCAGCAGAGATAGACAGGAAGGGCGTGAGCAGTTCTTC
-,TRBV27,TRBJ2-7,-,CASSPSGTGSGRPYEQYF,TGTGCCAGCAGTCCCTCCGGGACAGGGAGCGGGAGGCCCTACGAGCAGTACTTC
-,TRBV11-3,TRBJ2-5,few,CASSQDKGKLGWGTQYF,TGTGCCAGCAGCCAAGATAAAGGAAAGCTAGGGTGGGGCACCCAGTACTTC
-,TRBV29-1,TRBJ2-2,many,CSVPGNTGELFF,TGCAGCGTTCCCGGGAACACCGGGGAGCTGTTTTTT
-,TRBV5-1,TRBJ1-1,-,CASSPRAVTMNTEAFF,TGCGCCAGCAGCCCTCGGGCAGTAACCATGAACACTGAAGCTTTCTTT
-,TRBV5-1,TRBJ2-5,-,CASSLAVSGQETQYF,TGCGCCAGCAGCTTGGCTGTTAGCGGACAAGAGACCCAGTACTTC
TRBD1,TRBV20-1,TRBJ2-7,few,CSARQGAREQYF,TGCAGTGCGAGACAGGGGGCGCGCGAGCAGTACTTC
TRBD1,TRBV29-1,TRBJ1-4,few,CSVRTGGAKYEKLFF,TGCAGCGTTCGGACAGGGGGGGCAAAATATGAAAAACTGTTTTTT
-,TRBV7-2,TRBJ2-5,-,CASSFDGYQETQYF,TGTGCCAGCAGCTTTGACGGATACCAAGAGACCCAGTACTTC
TRBD1,TRBV5-1,TRBJ2-2,-,CASNDRGGGELFF,TGCGCCAGCAACGACAGGGGTGGCGGGGAGCTGTTTTTT
-,TRBV7-9,TRBJ2-2,many,CASSFKGASNTGELFF,TGTGCCAGCAGCTTTAAGGGAGCCTCGAACACCGGGGAGCTGTTTTTT
TRBD1,TRBV15,TRBJ1-2,-,CATSRTGTGANYGYTF,TGTGCCACCAGCAGAACCGGGACAGGGGCTAACTATGGCTACACCTTC
-,TRBV4-1,TRBJ2-5,-,CASSQDWGQETQYF,TGCGCCAGCAGCCAAGATTGGGGACAAGAGACCCAGTACTTC
-,TRBV5-5,TRBJ1-1,-,CASSLRGGDTEAFF,TGTGCCAGCAGCTTGCGGGGAGGGGACACTGAAGCTTTCTTT
TRBD2,TRBV6-5,TRBJ2-1,-,CASSYPGLAGVAYNEQFF,TGTGCCAGCAGCTACCCCGGACTAGCGGGAGTGGCCTACAATGAGCAGTTCTTC
-,TRBV30,TRBJ1-1,few,CAWSGGPGGKAFF,TGTGCCTGGAGTGGCGGGCCGGGAGGTAAAGCTTTCTTT
TRBD1,TRBV19,TRBJ2-2,-,CASKALLNRQGATGELFF,TGTGCCTCAAAAGCGCTGCTAAATAGACAGGGGGCCACCGGGGAGCTGTTTTTT
TRBD1,TRBV12-3/TRBV12-4,TRBJ2-7,many,CASSFSDRGNEQYF,TGTGCCAGCAGTTTTTCGGACAGGGGTAACGAGCAGTACTTC
-,TRBV7-9,TRBJ1-6,few,CASSFQTDHNSPLHF,TGTGCCAGCAGCTTCCAAACAGATCATAATTCACCCCTCCACTTT
TRBD2,TRBV28,TRBJ2-7,many,CASSPLTSGSYEQYF,TGTGCCAGCAGTCCCCTGACTAGCGGGAGTTACGAGCAGTACTTC
-,TRBV7-8,TRBJ1-4,-,CASTKARMATNEKLFF,TGTGCCAGCACCAAGGCTCGGATGGCAACTAATGAAAAACTGTTTTTT
TRBD1,TRBV20-1,TRBJ1-5,many,CSADDRGYQPQHF,TGCAGTGCCGATGACAGGGGTTATCAGCCCCAGCATTTT
-,TRBV6-1,TRBJ1-1,many,CASSRYPEGVAEAFF,TGTGCCAGCAGTCGATATCCGGAGGGGGTCGCTGAAGCTTTCTTT
TRBD2,TRBV2,TRBJ2-5,many,CASTIAGAAPETQYF,TGTGCCAGCACCATAGCGGGAGCAGCCCCCGAGACCCAGTACTTC
-,TRBV5-1,TRBJ2-6,once,CASSLGGYSGPNVLTF,TGCGCCAGCAGCTTGGGGGGTTACTCTGGGCCCAACGTCCTGACTTTC
-,TRBV28,TRBJ2-4,many,CASSPRTSKNIQYF,TGTGCCAGCAGTCCCAGGACAAGCAAAAACATTCAGTACTTC
-,TRBV2,TRBJ2-1,few,CASSEGGIRDEQFF,TGTGCCAGCAGTGAAGGGGGCATCAGGGATGAGCAGTTCTTC
TRBD2,TRBV7-9,TRBJ2-4,few,CASSPRERGDIQYF,TGTGCCAGCAGCCCCCGCGAGCGGGGGGACATTCAGTACTTC
TRBD1,TRBV14,TRBJ2-7,-,CASSQDEMAGGYEQYF,TGTGCCAGCAGCCAAGATGAGATGGCAGGGGGCTACGAGCAGTACTTC
TRBD2,TRBV2,TRBJ2-3,many,CASRVGLAGGSTDTQYF,TGTGCCAGCAGGGTCGGACTAGCGGGGGGAAGCACAGATACGCAGTATTTT
-,TRBV11-2,TRBJ2-7,many,CASSGEWAGVEQYF,TGTGCCAGCAGCGGCGAGTGGGCCGGGGTCGAGCAGTACTTC
-,TRBV12-3/TRBV12-4,TRBJ2-2,few,CASRERGNTGELFF,TGTGCCAGCAGAGAGAGGGGTAACACCGGGGAGCTGTTTTTT
TRBD2,TRBV29-1,TRBJ2-2,-,CSVEGASSTSGRRELFF,TGCAGCGTTGAGGGGGCCTCCTCTACTAGCGGGAGGCGGGAGCTGTTTTTT
-,TRBV6-2/TRBV6-3,TRBJ1-5,-,CTSSGTAQSNQPQHF,TGTACCAGCAGTGGGACGGCCCAAAGCAATCAGCCCCAGCATTTT
TRBD1,TRBV2,TRBJ2-1,few,CASSLTGEVEDEQFF,TGTGCCAGCAGCCTCACAGGGGAAGTAGAGGATGAGCAGTTCTTC
TRBD2,TRBV7-9,TRBJ2-7,few,CASSSRSGTSYEQYF,TGTGCCAGCAGCTCTCGTAGCGGGACGTCCTACGAGCAGTACTTC
-,TRBV7-9,TRBJ2-1,few,CASSSPKEEQFF,TGTGCCAGCAGCTCCCCCAAGGAGGAGCAGTTCTTC
-,TRBV12-3/TRBV12-4,TRBJ2-4,few,CASSLAGGAKNIQYF,TGTGCCAGCAGTTTAGCAGGGGGGGCCAAAAACATTCAGTACTTC
-,TRBV5-4,TRBJ2-5,few,CASSLGNSGGETQYF,TGTGCCAGCAGCTTGGGTAATAGCGGTGGAGAGACCCAGTACTTC